This paragraph covers one T cell receptor beta chain sequence. The antigen is undetermined. CDR1 is SQVTM and CDR2 is ANQGSEA in the germline V gene. The CDR3 extends over 11 amino acids. The sample belongs to a study of identical twins. TCRdb re-called the 5' RACE reads through MiXCR, storing one row per CDR3 protein. The sample consists of some 1,700,000 distinct CDR3 sequences, roughly a third of them appearing once. General study points: Donors were not followed over many years; analysis was cross-sectional. Within cord blood, abundant beta clonotypes carried fewer insertions, but memory repertoires showed no such trend. Excess low generation probability was seen in twin-shared out-of-frame alpha sequences.

This sequence originates from a newborn girl in good health. The chain couples TRBV29-1 to TRBJ2-5; tentatively, D is TRBD1 (6 bases). The end of the DNA aligns better with TRBJ2-7, so the J call may be wrong. The source material was cord blood. DNA of the CDR3: TGCAGCGGGAAACAGGGTGACGAGCAGTACTTC. Translating gives CSGKQGDEQYF.